This entry lists 28 T cell receptor beta chains sequenced from one sample in a study of T cell responses to AZD1222 COVID-19 vaccine. Clones were sequenced by immunoSEQ multiplex PCR, and TCRdb holds only the in-frame ones, with some missing. Of about 140,000 clones detected, around 92% appear once; the ten largest clones hold 2% to 2.5%. The material sequenced was peripheral blood, taken on day 0 of AZD1222 vaccination. The receptors derive from an adult in good health.

The rearrangement joins TRBV7-2 to TRBJ1-6; tentative D call: TRBD1 (5 bases). This CDR3 is 14 amino acids long. CDR1 is SGHTA, CDR2 FQGNSA, per germline. Trimming cost V 5 bases and J 5 bases, with 10 bases left between them. The chain's CDR3 is CASSPGGDNSPLHF. DNA for the CDR3: TGTGCCAGCAGCCCTGGAGGGGATAATTCACCCCTCCACTTT.

The chain uses TRBV28 and TRBJ1-2, with 7 bases identical to TRBD1. The CDR3 totals 12 residues. The V gene end was trimmed by 6 bases and the J gene end by 8 bases; junction bases not matched to a gene: 6. In germline, CDR1 is MDHEN, CDR2 SYDVKM. This chain's CDR3 is CASSQGVRGYTF. The CDR3 bases are TGTGCCAGCAGCCAGGGGGTCCGAGGCTACACCTTC.

The chain uses TRBV28 and TRBJ1-2; the match to TRBD1 covers 8 bases. The germline gives CDR1 MDHEN, CDR2 SYDVKM. This CDR3 has 15 residues. V trimming: 6 bases; J trimming: 0 bases; junction bases outside the gene matches: 6. The CDR3: CASRPGQGTNYGYTF. Written as DNA, the CDR3 is TGTGCCAGCAGACCCGGACAGGGAACTAACTATGGCTACACCTTC.

DNA for the CDR3: TGTGCCAGCAGCTTAGCGGGCACGAACTATGGCTACACCTTC. Amino acid sequence: CASSLAGTNYGYTF. The chain links TRBV7-9 to TRBJ1-2; D gene uncertain. Germline V gives CDR1 SEHNR, CDR2 FQNEAQ (reference sequence). V was clipped by 0 bases and J by 2 bases, with 7 bases between them. The CDR3 covers 14 residues.

The genes are TRBV7-6 and TRBJ2-3; perhaps D is TRBD1 or TRBD2 (5 bases each). Germline V gene lookup returns CDR1 SGHVS and CDR2 FNYEAQ. The CDR3 consists of 16 residues. The V and J ends lost 3 bases and 3 bases respectively, with 16 bases between them. The CDR3 coding sequence is TGTGCCAGCAGCTTGGGGACCTTAGGGACGACAGATACGCAGTATTTT. Protein: CASSLGTLGTTDTQYF.

CDR3 DNA: TGCGCCAGCAGCCAAGATACGGGGGTGGGCTACACCTTC. Its translation: CASSQDTGVGYTF. This rearrangement joins TRBV4-1 to TRBJ1-2; D is perhaps TRBD1 (5 bases). The CDR3 has 13 amino acids. V lost 0 bases to trimming and J lost 8 bases, with 10 bases between them. The germline V gene has CDR1 MGHRA and CDR2 YSYEKL.

V usage is TRBV4-2 and J usage is TRBJ2-7; TRBD1 matches at 7 bases. Trimming removed 4 bases from V and 2 bases from J; junction bases left unmatched: 5. Looked up from germline, CDR1 is LGHNA and CDR2 is YNFKEQ. The CDR3 runs 14 residues. The CDR3: CASSRGTATYEQYF. In nucleotides, the CDR3 is TGTGCCAGCAGCCGAGGGACAGCCACCTACGAGCAGTACTTC.

The rearrangement uses TRBV12-3 or TRBV12-4 and TRBJ2-7, with D maybe TRBD1 (5 bases). The V and J ends lost 3 bases and 7 bases respectively, with 10 bases between them. This CDR3 has 12 amino acids. CDR3 DNA sequence: TGTGCCAGCAGTTTTCCAGGGCGAGAGCAGTACTTC. Its protein product is CASSFPGREQYF.

The chain is built from TRBV25-1 and TRBJ2-3; 7 nucleotides line up with TRBD2. Trimming removed 1 base from V and 2 bases from J; junction bases left unmatched: 6. Germline CDR1 is MGHDK and CDR2 is SYGVNS. The CDR3 extends over 16 amino acids. CDR3 sequence: CASSESWREPTDTQYF. CDR3 bases: TGTGCCAGCAGTGAATCGTGGCGGGAGCCCACAGATACGCAGTATTTT.

The V call is TRBV10-3, the J call TRBJ2-2, with TRBD1 identical over 10 bases. Per the germline V gene, CDR1 is ENHRY and CDR2 is SYGVKD. This CDR3 has 17 residues. V lost 6 bases to trimming and J lost 5 bases; unmatched junction nucleotides: 12. DNA of the CDR3: TGTGCCATCAGGGACCCCGGGACAGGGGATGAAACCGGGGAGCTGTTTTTT. This translates into CAIRDPGTGDETGELFF.

J is TRBJ1-5 and V is TRBV18, with a possible D match to TRBD1 (5 bases). Germline V CDR1 and CDR2: KGHSH, LQKENI. The CDR3 runs 16 residues. The V end was cut by 1 base, the J end by 2 bases, with 12 bases between. CDR3 sequence reads: CASSPRGVGGNQPQHF. The DNA for the CDR3 is TGTGCCAGCTCACCACGGGGGGTTGGTGGCAATCAGCCCCAGCATTTT.

This clone appeared once. The chain joins TRBV14 to TRBJ2-7; D is undetermined. Germline V gene data show CDR1 as SGHDN and CDR2 as FVKESK. V shed 0 bases and J shed 0 bases, with 12 bases lying between them. CDR3 length: 16 residues. As DNA, the CDR3 is TGTGCCAGCAGCCAAGATTGGACGGCAGACTCCTACGAGCAGTACTTC. Amino acid sequence: CASSQDWTADSYEQYF.

The V gene is TRBV27, the J gene TRBJ1-2, with D possibly TRBD1 on 5 matching bases. V was cut by 5 bases and J by 4 bases, with 14 bases left in between. Germline loops: CDR1 MNHEY, CDR2 SMNVEV (reference sequence). The CDR3 has 14 residues. CDR3 sequence reads: CASSPRGTFYGYTF. The CDR3 DNA reads as TGTGCCAGCAGTCCCCGGGGGACGTTCTATGGCTACACCTTC.

V and J are TRBV11-3 and TRBJ2-1, with 10 bases aligning to TRBD2. The germline CDR1 and CDR2 sequences are SGHNT and YENEEA. V shed 1 base and J 6 bases; nucleotides not matched to a gene: 3. The CDR3 has 15 amino acids. The CDR3 sequence: CASSLGSGGFNEQFF. For the CDR3, the DNA is TGTGCCAGCAGCTTAGGTAGCGGGGGGTTCAATGAGCAGTTCTTC.

The rearrangement uses TRBV18 and TRBJ1-5; possible D gene TRBD1, 5 bases. This CDR3 has 13 residues. Trimming cost V 6 bases and J 3 bases, with 9 bases left between them. The V gene's germline CDR1 is KGHSH and CDR2 LQKENI. The CDR3 coding sequence is TGTGCCAGCTCTGGGGGGGACAATCAGCCCCAGCATTTT. Translation gives CASSGGDNQPQHF.

The genes are TRBV2 and TRBJ2-2, with unresolved D. The V end was cut by 7 bases, the J end by 5 bases, with 11 bases between. The CDR3 runs to 13 residues. Germline values: CDR1 SNHLY, CDR2 FYNNEI. This chain's CDR3 is CASTVSPTGELFF. The DNA for the CDR3 is TGTGCCAGCACGGTCAGCCCGACCGGGGAGCTGTTTTTT. Drawing the rest from reference TRBV2 and TRBJ2-2, the complete variable domain is EPEVTQTPSHQVTQMGQEVILRCVPISNHLYFYWYRQILGQKVEFLVSFYNNEISEKSEIFDDQFSVERPDGSNFTLKIRSTKLEDSAMYFCASTVSPTGELFFGEGSRLTVL.

This clone was observed once. The CDR3 sequence is CASSQEIGISSYEQYF. CDR3 nucleotide sequence: TGCGCCAGCAGCCAAGAAATCGGAATAAGCTCCTACGAGCAGTACTTC. This rearrangement joins TRBV4-3 to TRBJ2-7; D is uncertain. The CDR3 is made up of 16 amino acids. The ends were cut back, 0 bases at V and 0 bases at J, with 12 bases in the middle. Germline V gene data show CDR1 as LGHNA and CDR2 as YSLEER.

The rearrangement uses TRBV30 and TRBJ1-1, with unresolved D. V was clipped by 5 bases and J by 1 base, with 5 bases between them. The CDR3 is 11 amino acids. CDR1 is GTSNPN, CDR2 SVGIG, per germline (reference sequence). This CDR3 reads CAWDGNTEAFF. CDR3 bases: TGTGCCTGGGATGGGAACACTGAAGCTTTCTTT.

The genes are TRBV6-5 and TRBJ1-1; D is perhaps TRBD1 (6 bases). Germline V gene lookup returns CDR1 MNHEY and CDR2 SVGAGI. This CDR3 contains 10 residues. Trimming left V 7 bases short and J 11 bases short, with 11 bases between. CDR3 residues: CASTGQMAFF. CDR3 DNA: TGTGCCAGCACCGGACAGATGGCTTTCTTT.

V usage is TRBV2 and J usage is TRBJ2-2; D is perhaps TRBD2 (5 bases). Between the trimmed V and J ends, which lost 4 bases and 6 bases, there was a span of 12 bases. CDR1 and CDR2 (germline): SNHLY, FYNNEI. This CDR3 is built from 14 residues. The CDR3 DNA follows: TGTGCCAGCAGTGGAGGTCTGAGGGCCGGGGAGCTGTTTTTT. It translates to CASSGGLRAGELFF.

The chain carries TRBV10-3 and TRBJ2-2; 10 nucleotides match TRBD2. Germline V gives CDR1 ENHRY, CDR2 SYGVKD. The CDR3 sequence is 18 residues long. V shed 4 bases, J shed 3 bases, and the junction held 11 bases outside the gene matches. This CDR3 is CAISGSVAGGSDTGELFF. The CDR3 nucleotides are TGTGCCATCAGTGGGTCGGTAGCGGGAGGCTCTGACACCGGGGAGCTGTTTTTT.

The J gene is TRBJ2-7, the V gene TRBV14; 7 bases match TRBD1. The CDR3 length is 15 residues. Germline CDR1 SGHDN, CDR2 FVKESK. The trim removed 4 bases at V and 2 bases at J, leaving 8 bases unmatched. The CDR3 is CASSLNRDSAYEQYF. The CDR3 nucleotides are TGTGCCAGCAGCCTCAACCGGGACAGCGCCTACGAGCAGTACTTC.

The V and J genes are TRBV7-2 and TRBJ1-1; 7 nucleotides agree with TRBD1. This CDR3 has 14 amino acids. After removal of 4 bases from V and 1 base from J, the junction contained 3 bases not matched to a gene. Germline V CDR1 and CDR2: SGHTA, FQGNSA. This chain's CDR3 is CASSWGQSNTEAFF. In DNA, the CDR3 is TGTGCCAGCAGCTGGGGACAGTCGAACACTGAAGCTTTCTTT.

This chain joins TRBV10-3 and TRBJ1-6; a weak D match, TRBD1 (5 bases). The CDR3 length is 14 residues. V was shortened by 3 bases and J by 6 bases, with 9 bases between the two germline ends. Looked up from germline, CDR1 is ENHRY and CDR2 is SYGVKD. CDR3 sequence: CAISESGVNSPLHF. DNA of the CDR3: TGTGCCATCAGTGAATCGGGGGTTAATTCACCCCTCCACTTT.

A single count supports this clone. The chain is built from TRBV27 and TRBJ1-5, with D possibly matching TRBD1 (6 bases). V was pared by 7 bases and J by 7 bases, with 26 bases between. CDR1 and CDR2 from the germline V gene are MNHEY and SMNVEV (reference sequence). CDR3 length: 17 residues. The DNA for the CDR3 is TGTGCCAGCACCCCCGAGGCCCGGTCGGGGGCAGTCCAGCCCCAGCATTTT. Its translation: CASTPEARSGAVQPQHF.

The V call is TRBV7-6, the J call TRBJ1-2, with a tentative D call TRBD1 (6 bases). V was pared by 1 base and J by 4 bases, with 16 bases between. This CDR3 is built from 16 residues. Germline CDR1 SGHVS, CDR2 FNYEAQ. In DNA, the CDR3 is TGTGCCAGCAGCTTAGAACCGGGGGCCGGGACCTATGGCTACACCTTC. Encoded protein: CASSLEPGAGTYGYTF.

This chain connects TRBV3-1 (or the pseudogene TRBV3-2) to TRBJ2-1; D might be TRBD2 (7 bases). Trimming took off 5 bases at V and 6 bases at J, with 20 bases between the two ends. The germline V gene has CDR1 LGHDT and CDR2 YNNKEL (reference sequence). The CDR3 extends over 16 amino acids. The CDR3: CASSYGLGSGANEQFF. The CDR3 bases are TGTGCCAGCAGCTACGGACTAGGCTCGGGGGCCAATGAGCAGTTCTTC.

This clone was seen a single time. This sequence joins TRBV4-1 and TRBJ2-6, with TRBD1 matching 9 bases. Germline CDR1 MGHRA, CDR2 YSYEKL. The CDR3 runs 20 residues. V dropped 2 bases and J dropped 0; count of bases not matched to a gene: 11. The CDR3, as DNA: TGCGCCAGCAGCCAACCGCCGGGACAGGGTATCGGCTCTGGGGCCAACGTCCTGACTTTC. Translated, it gives CASSQPPGQGIGSGANVLTF.